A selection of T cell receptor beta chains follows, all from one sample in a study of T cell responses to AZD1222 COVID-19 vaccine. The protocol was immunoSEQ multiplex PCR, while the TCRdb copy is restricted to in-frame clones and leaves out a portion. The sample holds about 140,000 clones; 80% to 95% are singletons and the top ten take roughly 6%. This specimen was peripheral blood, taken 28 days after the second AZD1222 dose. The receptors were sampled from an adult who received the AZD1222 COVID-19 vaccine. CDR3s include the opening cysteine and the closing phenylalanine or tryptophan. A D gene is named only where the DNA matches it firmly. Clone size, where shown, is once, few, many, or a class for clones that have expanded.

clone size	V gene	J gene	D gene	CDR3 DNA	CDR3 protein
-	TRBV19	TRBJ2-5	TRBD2	TGTGCCAGTAGAGGATTCGTTAGCGGGTACCAAGAGACCCAGTACTTC	CASRGFVSGYQETQYF
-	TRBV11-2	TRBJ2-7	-	TGTGCCAGCAGCTTAGGGGCAGGGGGGACCTACGAGCAGTACTTC	CASSLGAGGTYEQYF
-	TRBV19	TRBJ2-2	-	TGTGCCAGTAGTATGGGACCAGGTACGAACACCGGGGAGCTGTTTTTT	CASSMGPGTNTGELFF
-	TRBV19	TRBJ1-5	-	TGTGCCAGTAGTATTCTTGAGAATCAGCCCCAGCATTTT	CASSILENQPQHF
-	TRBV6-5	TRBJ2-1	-	TGTGCCAGCGGAGTAGCACGGGCGGGGAATGAGCAGTTCTTC	CASGVARAGNEQFF
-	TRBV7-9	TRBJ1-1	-	TGTGCCAGCAGCTTAGGGGGGGTATTCGTGACTGAAGCTTTCTTT	CASSLGGVFVTEAFF
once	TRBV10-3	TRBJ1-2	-	TGTGCCATCAACACACCAACGAGACATGGCTACACCTTC	CAINTPTRHGYTF
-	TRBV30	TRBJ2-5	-	TGTGCCTGGAGTGTTTCGACTTCACAAGAGACCCAGTACTTC	CAWSVSTSQETQYF
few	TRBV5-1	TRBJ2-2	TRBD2	TGCGCCAGCAGCTTGGGACTAGCGGGGGCCAACACCGGGGAGCTGTTTTTT	CASSLGLAGANTGELFF
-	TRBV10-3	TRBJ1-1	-	TGTGCCATCAGTGAGTCGGGCAGGGTGAACACTGAAGCTTTCTTT	CAISESGRVNTEAFF
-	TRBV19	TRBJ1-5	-	TGTGCCAGTAGTATCCCGGTGGGCCGGGAGGGAAATCAGCCCCAGCATTTT	CASSIPVGREGNQPQHF
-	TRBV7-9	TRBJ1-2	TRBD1	TGTGCCAGCAGCCCGCCCGGGACAGTTACCTATGGCTACACCTTC	CASSPPGTVTYGYTF
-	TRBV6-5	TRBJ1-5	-	TGTGCCAGCACCGTACAGGGAGGTCAGCCCCAGCATTTT	CASTVQGGQPQHF
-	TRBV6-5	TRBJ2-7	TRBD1	TGTGCCAGCATTGCTAACAGGGGGGCTTCCTACGAGCAGTACTTC	CASIANRGASYEQYF
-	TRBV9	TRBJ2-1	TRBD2	TGTGCCAGTTCTCGGACTAGCGGGAGTAATGAGCAGTTCTTC	CASSRTSGSNEQFF
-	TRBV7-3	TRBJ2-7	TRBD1	TGTGCCAGCAGCTTAGCGGGACAGGGCGCCTACGAGCAGTACTTC	CASSLAGQGAYEQYF
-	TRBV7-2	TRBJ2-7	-	TGTGCCAGCAGTCTTACAGGGTATGGCTCCTACGAGCAGTACTTC	CASSLTGYGSYEQYF
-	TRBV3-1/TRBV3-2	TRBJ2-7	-	TGTGCCAGCAGCCAATCAATAGGGGTCATCTACGAGCAGTACTTC	CASSQSIGVIYEQYF
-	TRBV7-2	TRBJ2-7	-	TGTGCCAGCAGTCAAGGATGGGACTACGAGCAGTACTTC	CASSQGWDYEQYF
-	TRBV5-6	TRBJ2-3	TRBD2	TGTGCCAGCAGCTTAAGGACTAGCGGATACACAGATACGCAGTATTTT	CASSLRTSGYTDTQYF
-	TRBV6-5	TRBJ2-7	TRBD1	TGTGCCAGCAGTCTTCAGACAGGGCGCTACGAGCAGTACTTC	CASSLQTGRYEQYF
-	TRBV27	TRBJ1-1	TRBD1	TGTGCCAGCAGTTTATCTACGGGACAGGGGGCGGCTGAAGCTTTCTTT	CASSLSTGQGAAEAFF
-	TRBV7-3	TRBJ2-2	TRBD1	TGTGCCAGCAGCTCTCGGACAGGGGGCGCGAACGGGGAGCTGTTTTTT	CASSSRTGGANGELFF
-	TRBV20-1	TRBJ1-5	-	TGCAGTGCTAGTACGGGGCATAGCAATCAGCCCCAGCATTTT	CSASTGHSNQPQHF
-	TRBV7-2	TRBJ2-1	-	TGTGCCAGCAGCCCAAGTTGGGATGAGCAGTTCTTC	CASSPSWDEQFF
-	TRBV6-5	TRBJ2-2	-	TGTGCCAGCAGTTACTCTCCGGACACCGGGGAGCTGTTTTTT	CASSYSPDTGELFF
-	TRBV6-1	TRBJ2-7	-	TGTGCCAGCAGTGAGGAGGGCTACGAGCAGTACTTC	CASSEEGYEQYF
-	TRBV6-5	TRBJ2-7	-	TGTGCCAGCAGTTTCCTCGCCAGGGGAGTTCACGAGCAGTACTTC	CASSFLARGVHEQYF
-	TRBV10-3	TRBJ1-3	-	TGTGCCATCAGTGAGACGGGGGGCTCTGGAAACACCATATATTTT	CAISETGGSGNTIYF
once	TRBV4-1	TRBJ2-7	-	TGCGCCAGCAGCCAAGACGGCTTGCTCGGAGAGCAGTACTTC	CASSQDGLLGEQYF
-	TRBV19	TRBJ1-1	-	TGTGCCAGTAGTACCACAGGAGGGAACACTGAAGCTTTCTTT	CASSTTGGNTEAFF
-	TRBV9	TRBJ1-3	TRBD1	TGTGCCAGCAGCGTAGAACAGGGGGCCTTTGGAAACACCATATATTTT	CASSVEQGAFGNTIYF
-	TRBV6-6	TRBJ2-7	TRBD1	TGTGCCAGCAGTTCGACAGGGGGCGGCTACGAGCAGTACTTC	CASSSTGGGYEQYF
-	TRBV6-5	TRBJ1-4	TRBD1	TGTGCCAGCACTCCCGGGACAGTTAATGAAAAACTGTTTTTT	CASTPGTVNEKLFF
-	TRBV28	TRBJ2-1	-	TGTGCCAGCAGTTTAGGTTCGGGGGACAATGAGCAGTTCTTC	CASSLGSGDNEQFF
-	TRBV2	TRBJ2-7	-	TGTGCCAGCAGCCTAGACAGGAACTACGAGCAGTACTTC	CASSLDRNYEQYF
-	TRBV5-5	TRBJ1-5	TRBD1	TGTGCCAGCAGCCCCGGCAGGGGGAGCAATCAGCCCCAGCATTTT	CASSPGRGSNQPQHF
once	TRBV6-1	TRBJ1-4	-	TGTGCCAGCAGTGAAACTACAGGGCGCCATGAGGGAAAACTGTTTTTT	CASSETTGRHEGKLFF
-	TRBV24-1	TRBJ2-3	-	TGTGCCACCAGTGATTCAGGGAAAGCAGATACGCAGTATTTT	CATSDSGKADTQYF
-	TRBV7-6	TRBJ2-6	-	TGTGCCAGCAGCCGCGTGGCTGCCGGGGCCAACGTCCTGACTTTC	CASSRVAAGANVLTF
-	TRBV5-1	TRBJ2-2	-	TGCGCCAGCAGCTTGGAACCACCGGCGGAGCTGTTTTTT	CASSLEPPAELFF
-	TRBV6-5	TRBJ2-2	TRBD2	TGTGCCAGCAGAGTCATGGCGGGAGTAGCCGGGGAGCTGTTTTTT	CASRVMAGVAGELFF
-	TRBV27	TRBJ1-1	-	TGTGCCAGCAGTTTGCAGGGTAACACTGAAGCTTTCTTT	CASSLQGNTEAFF
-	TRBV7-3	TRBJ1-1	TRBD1	TGTGCCAGCAGATCACAGGGGGACACTGAAGCTTTCTTT	CASRSQGDTEAFF
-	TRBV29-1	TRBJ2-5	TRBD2	TGCAGCGGAATCCGGGACTACTTTAATAGGGAGACCCAGTACTTC	CSGIRDYFNRETQYF
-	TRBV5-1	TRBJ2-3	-	TGCGCCAGCAGTGATCCGGGCACAGATACGCAGTATTTT	CASSDPGTDTQYF
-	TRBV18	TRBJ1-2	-	TGTGCCAGCTCACCACCGTCCAGGGACTCTCGTGGCTACACCTTC	CASSPPSRDSRGYTF
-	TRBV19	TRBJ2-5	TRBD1	TGTGCCAGTAGTGGGACAGGGGTATCAGAGACCCAGTACTTC	CASSGTGVSETQYF